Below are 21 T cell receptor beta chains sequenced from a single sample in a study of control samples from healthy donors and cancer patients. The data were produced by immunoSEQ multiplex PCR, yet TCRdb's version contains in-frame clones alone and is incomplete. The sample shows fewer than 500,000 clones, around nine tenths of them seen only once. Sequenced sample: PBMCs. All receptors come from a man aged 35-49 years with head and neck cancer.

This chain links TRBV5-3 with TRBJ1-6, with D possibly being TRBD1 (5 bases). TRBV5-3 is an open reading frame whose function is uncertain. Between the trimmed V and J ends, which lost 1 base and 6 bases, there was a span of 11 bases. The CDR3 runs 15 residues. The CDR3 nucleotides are TGTGCCAGAAGCTTGATACAGGAGATTAATTCACCCCTCCACTTT. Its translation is CARSLIQEINSPLHF.

CDR3 amino acids: CASSRPEGTEAFF. For the CDR3, the DNA is TGTGCCAGCAGTCGGCCCGAGGGGACTGAAGCTTTCTTT. The V gene is TRBV28, the J gene TRBJ1-1; D is possibly TRBD1 (5 bases). Germline V gives CDR1 MDHEN, CDR2 SYDVKM. The CDR3 spans 13 residues. Trimming pared 5 bases from V and 5 bases from J, leaving 12 bases between. The complete variable domain, with remaining parts taken from reference TRBV28 and TRBJ1-1, reads DVKVTQSSRYLVKRTGEKVFLECVQDMDHENMFWYRQDPGLGLRLIYFSYDVKMKEKGDIPEGYSVSREKKERFSLILESASTNQTSMYLCASSRPEGTEAFFGQGTRLTVV.

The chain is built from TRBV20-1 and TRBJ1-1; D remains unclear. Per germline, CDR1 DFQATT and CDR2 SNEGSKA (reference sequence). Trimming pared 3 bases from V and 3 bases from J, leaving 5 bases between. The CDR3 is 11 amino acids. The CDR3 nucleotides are TGCAGTGCTAGGACATACACTGAAGCTTTCTTT. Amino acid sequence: CSARTYTEAFF.

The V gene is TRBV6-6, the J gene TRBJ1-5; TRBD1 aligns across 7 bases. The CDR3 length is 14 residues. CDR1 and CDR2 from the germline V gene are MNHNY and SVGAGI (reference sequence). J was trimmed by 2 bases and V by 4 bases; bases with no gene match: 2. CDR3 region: CASSFDRGNQPQHF. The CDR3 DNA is TGTGCCAGCAGTTTCGACAGGGGCAATCAGCCCCAGCATTTT.

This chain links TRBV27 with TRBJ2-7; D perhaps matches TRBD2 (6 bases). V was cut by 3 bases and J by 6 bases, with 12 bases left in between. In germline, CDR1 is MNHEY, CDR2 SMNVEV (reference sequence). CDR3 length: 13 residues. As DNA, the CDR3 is TGTGCCAGCAGTTTGTGGAGGGACGCCGAGCAGTACTTC. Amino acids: CASSLWRDAEQYF.

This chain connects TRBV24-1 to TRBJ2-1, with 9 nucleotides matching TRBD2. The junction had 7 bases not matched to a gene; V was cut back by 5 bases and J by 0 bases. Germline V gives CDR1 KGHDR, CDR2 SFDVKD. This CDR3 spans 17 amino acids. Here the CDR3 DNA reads TGTGCCACCAGTGGCGCTAGCGGGGTGAGCTCCTACAATGAGCAGTTCTTC. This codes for CATSGASGVSSYNEQFF.

This CDR3 reads CASSPQPAGLHNEQFF. DNA of the CDR3: TGTGCCAGCAGTCCCCAACCGGCGGGTCTCCACAATGAGCAGTTCTTC. The chain recombines TRBV27 with TRBJ2-1; perhaps TRBD2 as D (5 bases). Germline assignment: CDR1 MNHEY and CDR2 SMNVEV (reference sequence). Trimming took 5 bases from V and 5 from J, leaving 19 bases between them. This CDR3 is built from 16 residues.

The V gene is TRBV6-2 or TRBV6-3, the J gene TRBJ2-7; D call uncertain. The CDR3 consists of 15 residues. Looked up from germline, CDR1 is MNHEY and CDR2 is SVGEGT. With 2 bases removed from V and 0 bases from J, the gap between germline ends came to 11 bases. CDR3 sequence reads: CASSYSTQSSYEQYF. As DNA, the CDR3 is TGTGCCAGCAGTTACAGCACACAAAGCTCCTACGAGCAGTACTTC.

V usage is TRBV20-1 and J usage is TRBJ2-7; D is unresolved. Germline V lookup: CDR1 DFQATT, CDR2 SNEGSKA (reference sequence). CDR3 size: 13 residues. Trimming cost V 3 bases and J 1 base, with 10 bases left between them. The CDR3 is CSASRANSYEQYF. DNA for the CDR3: TGCAGTGCTAGTAGGGCGAATTCCTACGAGCAGTACTTC.

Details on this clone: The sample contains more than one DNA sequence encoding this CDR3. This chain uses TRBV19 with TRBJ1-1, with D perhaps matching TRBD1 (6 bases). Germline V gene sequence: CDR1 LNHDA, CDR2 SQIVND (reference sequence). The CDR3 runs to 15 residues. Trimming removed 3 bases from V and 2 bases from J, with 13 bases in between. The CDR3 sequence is CASSIWGALNTEAFF. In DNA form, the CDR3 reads TGTGCCAGTAGTATCTGGGGGGCACTCAACACTGAAGCTTTCTTT.

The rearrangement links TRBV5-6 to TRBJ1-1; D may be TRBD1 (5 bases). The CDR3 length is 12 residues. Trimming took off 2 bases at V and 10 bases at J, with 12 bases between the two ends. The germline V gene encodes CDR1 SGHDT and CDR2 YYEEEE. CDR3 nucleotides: TGTGCCAGCAGCTTCTTCGACCAGGGAGCTTTCTTT. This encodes CASSFFDQGAFF.

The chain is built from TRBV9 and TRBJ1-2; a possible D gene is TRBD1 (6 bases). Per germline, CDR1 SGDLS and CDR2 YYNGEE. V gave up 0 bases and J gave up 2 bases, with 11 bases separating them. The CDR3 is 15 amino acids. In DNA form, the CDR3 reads TGTGCCAGCAGCGTAGAGATAGGGGGAAACTATGGCTACACCTTC. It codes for CASSVEIGGNYGYTF.

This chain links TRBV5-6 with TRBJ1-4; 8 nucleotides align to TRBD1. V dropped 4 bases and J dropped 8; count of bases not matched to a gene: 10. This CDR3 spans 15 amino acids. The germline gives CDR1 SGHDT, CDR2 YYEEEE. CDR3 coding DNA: TGTGCCAGCAGCCCAACTGACAGGGGTGAAGAAAAACTGTTTTTT. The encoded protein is CASSPTDRGEEKLFF.

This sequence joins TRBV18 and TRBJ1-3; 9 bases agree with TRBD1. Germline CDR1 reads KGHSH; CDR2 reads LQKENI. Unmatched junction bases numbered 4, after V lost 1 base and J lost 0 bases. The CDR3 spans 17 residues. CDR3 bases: TGTGCCAGCTCACCACAACAGGGGGCCGACTCTGGAAACACCATATATTTT. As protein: CASSPQQGADSGNTIYF.

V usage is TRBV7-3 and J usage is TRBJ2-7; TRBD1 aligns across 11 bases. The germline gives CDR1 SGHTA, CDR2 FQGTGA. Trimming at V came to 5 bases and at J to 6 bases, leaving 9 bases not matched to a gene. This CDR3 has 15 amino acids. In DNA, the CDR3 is TGTGCCAGCAGCCAACCCGGGACAGGGGGGTCCGAGCAGTACTTC. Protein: CASSQPGTGGSEQYF.

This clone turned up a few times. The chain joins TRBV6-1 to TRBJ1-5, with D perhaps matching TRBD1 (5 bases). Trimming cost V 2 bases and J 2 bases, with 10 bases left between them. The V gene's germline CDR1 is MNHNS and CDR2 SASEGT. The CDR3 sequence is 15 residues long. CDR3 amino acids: CASSEYRYGNQPQHF. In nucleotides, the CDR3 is TGTGCCAGCAGTGAATACAGGTATGGCAATCAGCCCCAGCATTTT.

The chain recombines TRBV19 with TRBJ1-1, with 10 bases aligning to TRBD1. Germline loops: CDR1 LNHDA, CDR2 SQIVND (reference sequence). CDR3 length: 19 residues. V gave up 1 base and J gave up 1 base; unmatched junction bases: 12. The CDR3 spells CASSIGTRDRGRGNTEAFF. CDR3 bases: TGTGCCAGTAGTATAGGGACTCGGGACAGGGGCCGAGGGAACACTGAAGCTTTCTTT.

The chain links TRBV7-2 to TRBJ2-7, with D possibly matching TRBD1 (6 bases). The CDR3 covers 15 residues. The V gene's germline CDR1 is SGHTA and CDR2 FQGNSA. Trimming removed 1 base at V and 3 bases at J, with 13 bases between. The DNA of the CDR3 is TGTGCCAGCAGCTTAGTCAGGGGCTCAAACTACGAGCAGTACTTC. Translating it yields CASSLVRGSNYEQYF.

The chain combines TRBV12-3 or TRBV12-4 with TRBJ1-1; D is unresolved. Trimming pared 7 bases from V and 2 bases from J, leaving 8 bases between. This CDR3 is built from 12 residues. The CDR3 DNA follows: TGTGCCAGCACCCTGACTAACACTGAAGCTTTCTTT. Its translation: CASTLTNTEAFF.

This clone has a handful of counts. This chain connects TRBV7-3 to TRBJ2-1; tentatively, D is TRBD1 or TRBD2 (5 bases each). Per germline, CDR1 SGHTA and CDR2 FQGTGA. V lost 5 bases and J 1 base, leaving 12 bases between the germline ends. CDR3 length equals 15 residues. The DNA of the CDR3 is TGTGCCAGCAGCCCCCCCGGGGCATCCTACAATGAGCAGTTCTTC. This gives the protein CASSPPGASYNEQFF.

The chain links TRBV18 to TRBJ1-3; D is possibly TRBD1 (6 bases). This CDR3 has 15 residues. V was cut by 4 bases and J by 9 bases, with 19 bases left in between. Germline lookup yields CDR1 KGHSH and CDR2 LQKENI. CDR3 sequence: CASSLVRQDLGTIYF. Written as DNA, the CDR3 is TGTGCCAGCTCACTAGTCCGACAGGACCTCGGCACCATATATTTT.